Each of the 20 T cell receptor beta chains below was sequenced from the same sample in a study of blood T cell repertoires in COVID-19. Some clones are missing from TCRdb's copy, which holds only in-frame ones; the method was immunoSEQ multiplex PCR. The data contain about 100,000 clones, 84% of them singletons. The sequenced sample was peripheral blood. The receptors come from a man in his 60s with acute or convalescent COVID-19.

The chain carries TRBV7-8 and TRBJ1-6, with 9 bases matching TRBD1. Losses at the gene ends were 5 bases for V and 10 bases for J; bases not matched to a gene: 15. The CDR3 has 17 amino acids. Germline values: CDR1 SGHVS, CDR2 FQNEAQ. The CDR3 nucleotides are TGTGCCAGCAGCCCTCTAACCCCGGGACAGGGTGGGTCACCCCTCCACTTT. Residues: CASSPLTPGQGGSPLHF.

The chain has TRBV29-1 and TRBJ2-3; D is unresolved. The CDR3 covers 11 residues. Germline V gives CDR1 SQVTM, CDR2 ANQGSEA. The CDR3 coding sequence is TGCAGTAGTACAGTTACAGATACGCAGTATTTT. Translation gives CSSTVTDTQYF.

The genes are TRBV28 and TRBJ1-2; 9 bases align to TRBD1. The length of the CDR3 is 15 residues. The V and J ends lost 6 bases and 4 bases, in that order; junction bases with no gene match: 9. Per germline, CDR1 MDHEN and CDR2 SYDVKM. The CDR3 region is CASRRTGGTPYGYTF. CDR3 DNA: TGTGCCAGCAGACGTACAGGGGGCACCCCCTATGGCTACACCTTC.

The chain links TRBV24-1 to TRBJ2-3, with 8 bases matching TRBD1. CDR1 KGHDR and CDR2 SFDVKD come from the germline V gene. The CDR3 consists of 14 residues. J was trimmed by 5 bases and V by 10 bases; bases with no gene match: 10. The CDR3 region has the DNA TGTGCCACTGCGCGACAGGGGCTTGGAGATACGCAGTATTTT. It encodes CATARQGLGDTQYF.

Here the CDR3 reads CSALGFPGLAGRTDTQYF. The DNA for the CDR3 is TGCAGCGCCCTGGGATTCCCCGGACTAGCGGGAAGAACAGATACGCAGTATTTT. The rearrangement uses TRBV29-1 and TRBJ2-3, with 12 positions matching TRBD2. V gave up 7 bases and J gave up 3 bases; unmatched junction bases: 17. The CDR3 covers 18 residues. Germline V gene sequence: CDR1 SQVTM, CDR2 ANQGSEA.

The chain uses TRBV9 and TRBJ1-6; 9 positions agree with TRBD1. The ends lost 4 bases at V and 6 bases at J; junction bases unmatched: 8. CDR1 SGDLS and CDR2 YYNGEE come from the germline V gene. There are 16 residues in the CDR3. CDR3 amino acids: CASSPNLDRGNSPLHF. The CDR3 coding sequence is TGTGCCAGCAGCCCCAATCTGGACAGGGGTAATTCACCCCTCCACTTT.

This clone appeared a single time. V is TRBV11-3 and J is TRBJ2-6; D unresolved. The germline V gene encodes CDR1 SGHNT and CDR2 YENEEA. Trimming stripped 3 bases from V and 0 bases from J, with 6 bases between. This CDR3 comprises 15 residues. The CDR3 DNA reads as TGTGCCAGCAGCTTGGCCCTCTCTGGGGCCAACGTCCTGACTTTC. Residues: CASSLALSGANVLTF.

The rearrangement joins TRBV19 to TRBJ1-5; unclear D gene. With 2 bases removed from V and 4 bases from J, the gap between germline ends came to 9 bases. There are 14 residues in the CDR3. CDR1 and CDR2 from the germline V gene are LNHDA and SQIVND (reference sequence). The CDR3 nucleotides read TGTGCCAGTAGTATACTTTCGGGGAATCAGCCCCAGCATTTT. Translating it yields CASSILSGNQPQHF.

This rearrangement joins TRBV24-1 to TRBJ2-1; TRBD2 matches 11 bases. The V and J ends lost 1 base and 2 bases, in that order; junction bases with no gene match: 3. CDR1 and CDR2 from the germline V gene are KGHDR and SFDVKD. The CDR3 contains 17 residues. Written as DNA, the CDR3 is TGTGCCACCAGTGATTTCGGGACTAGCGGCGCCTACAATGAGCAGTTCTTC. As protein: CATSDFGTSGAYNEQFF.

The CDR3 DNA follows: TGTGCCAGCAGCTTCAGTACAGCCGGCACAGATACGCAGTATTTT. Translation: CASSFSTAGTDTQYF. This chain links TRBV7-8 with TRBJ2-3, with D unresolved. The V end was cut by 3 bases, the J end by 1 base, with 11 bases between. The CDR3 runs 15 residues. CDR1 is SGHVS and CDR2 is FQNEAQ in the germline V gene.

Here the CDR3 DNA reads TGTGCCAGCAGCTTAGTCGTCGGAGGGGAGCAGTACTTC. Its protein product is CASSLVVGGEQYF. The V and J genes are TRBV7-8 and TRBJ2-7, with D maybe TRBD2 (6 bases). Between the trimmed V and J ends, which lost 1 base and 7 bases, there was a span of 11 bases. The CDR3 totals 13 residues. Per the germline V gene, CDR1 is SGHVS and CDR2 is FQNEAQ.

This chain uses TRBV12-3 or TRBV12-4 with TRBJ2-7; D might be TRBD1 (5 bases). CDR3 length: 13 residues. Trimming stripped 4 bases from V and 0 bases from J, with 7 bases between. The CDR3 region has the DNA TGTGCCAGCAGTTCAGACAGCTCCTACGAGCAGTACTTC. It encodes CASSSDSSYEQYF.

This chain uses TRBV27 with TRBJ1-2; D gene unclear. CDR3 length equals 13 residues. V was pared by 6 bases and J by 4 bases, with 12 bases between. CDR1 is MNHEY and CDR2 is SMNVEV in the germline V gene (reference sequence). This chain's CDR3 is CASRTRGVYGYTF. The CDR3 nucleotides read TGTGCCAGCAGGACACGTGGCGTCTATGGCTACACCTTC.

The rearrangement uses TRBV6-1 and TRBJ2-2, with 9 bases identical to TRBD2. V was pared by 1 base and J by 9 bases, with 9 bases of the junction left unmatched. Germline V gene lookup returns CDR1 MNHNS and CDR2 SASEGT. The CDR3 loop spans 16 amino acids. In nucleotides, the CDR3 is TGTGCCAGCAGTGAAGGGTTAGCGGGAGTGTCCAGGGAGCTGTTTTTT. Amino acid sequence: CASSEGLAGVSRELFF.

The V call is TRBV29-1, the J call TRBJ2-7; TRBD1 agrees at 10 bases. Unmatched junction bases numbered 6, after V lost 5 bases and J lost 2 bases. Germline CDR1 and CDR2: SQVTM and ANQGSEA. CDR3 length: 14 amino acids. CDR3 residues: CSVSGTGAAYEQYF. The CDR3 DNA reads as TGCAGCGTTTCCGGGACAGGGGCGGCCTACGAGCAGTACTTC.

The rearrangement uses TRBV29-1 and TRBJ1-1; perhaps TRBD1 as D (5 bases). Germline CDR1 reads SQVTM; CDR2 reads ANQGSEA. CDR3 size: 12 residues. Deletions cut 3 bases from V and 10 bases from J, with 15 bases between. CDR3 coding DNA: TGCAGCGTTGAGGGACTCCCAGAAGGAGCTTTCTTT. Its translation is CSVEGLPEGAFF. The whole variable domain, filled in from reference TRBV29-1 and TRBJ1-1, reads SAVISQKPSRDICQRGTSLTIQCQVDSQVTMMFWYRQQPGQSLTLIATANQGSEATYESGFVIDKFPISRPNLTFSTLTVSNMSPEDSSIYLCSVEGLPEGAFFGQGTRLTVV.

The chain combines TRBV3-1 (or the pseudogene TRBV3-2) with TRBJ1-3; 8 bases map to TRBD1. With 4 bases clipped from V and 4 bases from J, the junction kept 3 bases outside the gene matches. The germline V gene has CDR1 LGHDT and CDR2 YNNKEL (reference sequence). The length of the CDR3 is 14 residues. Here the CDR3 DNA reads TGTGCCAGCAGCCCTCGGACAGGGGGAAACACCATATATTTT. It yields the protein CASSPRTGGNTIYF.

The rearrangement links TRBV27 to TRBJ1-1; 8 bases align to TRBD1. This CDR3 contains 13 residues. The V gene end was trimmed by 8 bases and the J gene end by 0 bases; junction bases not matched to a gene: 2. CDR1 and CDR2 (germline): MNHEY, SMNVEV (reference sequence). The CDR3, as DNA: TGTGCCAGCCGGGGACAGGTGAACACTGAAGCTTTCTTT. Amino acid sequence: CASRGQVNTEAFF.

The CDR3: CSVGLWGSYTF. The DNA for the CDR3 is TGCAGCGTCGGTCTCTGGGGCAGCTACACCTTC. The genes are TRBV20-1 and TRBJ1-2; TRBD1 might be the D (5 bases). This CDR3 is built from 11 residues. CDR1 is DFQATT, CDR2 SNEGSKA, per germline (reference sequence).

The chain has TRBV5-1 and TRBJ2-7, with 10 bases aligning to TRBD1. CDR3 size: 17 residues. Germline CDR1 reads SGHRS; CDR2 reads YFSETQ. V shed 4 bases and J 2 bases; nucleotides not matched to a gene: 12. CDR3 DNA: TGCGCCAGCAGCGGGGCGGACGCGACAGGGGGCGCCTACGAGCAGTACTTC. It specifies CASSGADATGGAYEQYF.